A selection of T cell receptor beta chains follows, all from one sample in a study of radiation and T cells in renal cell carcinoma. Clones were read by immunoSEQ multiplex PCR, and TCRdb kept only the in-frame ones, dropping some. The sample shows 100,000 to 150,000 clones, roughly four fifths of them seen only once. The input for sequencing was blood, taken from a patient whose treatment included radiotherapy and nephrectomy. The receptors here all came from a man aged 50 or older with renal cell carcinoma. The CDR3 runs from the conserved cysteine through the conserved F or W. A D gene is named only where the DNA matches it firmly. Expanded clones are given a class, and other clones once, few, many or no size at all.

cdr3_aa: CASSSTVRNTEAFF; cdr3_nt: TGCGCCAGCAGCTCCACTGTTCGGAACACTGAAGCTTTCTTT; v_call: TRBV5-1; clone_size: NA; j_call: TRBJ1-1; d_call: NA
cdr3_aa: CASSLGGASYGYTF; cdr3_nt: TGTGCCAGCAGTTTGGGGGGAGCATCCTATGGCTACACCTTC; v_call: TRBV28; clone_size: once; j_call: TRBJ1-2; d_call: NA
cdr3_aa: CASSLVVRGFGNQPQHF; cdr3_nt: TGTGCCAGCAGCTTAGTAGTTCGGGGGTTTGGCAATCAGCCCCAGCATTTT; v_call: TRBV7-9; clone_size: few; j_call: TRBJ1-5; d_call: NA
cdr3_aa: CASSQEGPKGYHEQYF; cdr3_nt: TGTGCCAGCAGCCAAGAAGGCCCCAAAGGGTACCACGAGCAGTACTTC; v_call: TRBV4-2; clone_size: NA; j_call: TRBJ2-7; d_call: NA
cdr3_aa: CASSIRDQETQYF; cdr3_nt: TGTGCCAGTAGTATCCGGGATCAAGAGACCCAGTACTTC; v_call: TRBV19; clone_size: NA; j_call: TRBJ2-5; d_call: NA
cdr3_aa: CAWSSWGDTEAFF; cdr3_nt: TGTGCCTGGAGTTCGTGGGGGGACACTGAAGCTTTCTTT; v_call: TRBV30; clone_size: NA; j_call: TRBJ1-1; d_call: NA
cdr3_aa: CASSLQGYNQPQHF; cdr3_nt: TGTGCCAGCAGCTTACAGGGGTACAATCAGCCCCAGCATTTT; v_call: TRBV5-4; clone_size: NA; j_call: TRBJ1-5; d_call: TRBD1
cdr3_aa: CASSQRPEAGELFF; cdr3_nt: TGTGCCAGCAGCCAAAGGCCCGAAGCCGGGGAGCTGTTTTTT; v_call: TRBV4-2; clone_size: NA; j_call: TRBJ2-2; d_call: NA
cdr3_aa: CASSLERTGGGKLFF; cdr3_nt: TGTGCCAGCAGCTTAGAAAGGACAGGGGGCGGAAAACTGTTTTTT; v_call: TRBV7-8; clone_size: NA; j_call: TRBJ1-4; d_call: TRBD1
cdr3_aa: CASSRETGDPRTQYF; cdr3_nt: TGTGCCAGCTCCAGAGAGACAGGGGACCCCAGGACCCAGTACTTC; v_call: TRBV2; clone_size: NA; j_call: TRBJ2-5; d_call: TRBD1
cdr3_aa: CSVVFFHTDTQYF; cdr3_nt: TGCAGCGTTGTTTTTTTTCACACAGATACGCAGTATTTT; v_call: TRBV29-1; clone_size: NA; j_call: TRBJ2-3; d_call: NA
cdr3_aa: CATRLEGMDTGELFF; cdr3_nt: TGTGCCACGCGGCTCGAGGGTATGGACACCGGGGAGCTGTTTTTT; v_call: TRBV10-3; clone_size: NA; j_call: TRBJ2-2; d_call: NA
cdr3_aa: CASSPRGAAEAFF; cdr3_nt: TGTGCCAGTAGTCCCCGGGGGGCCGCTGAAGCTTTCTTT; v_call: TRBV19; clone_size: few; j_call: TRBJ1-1; d_call: NA
cdr3_aa: CSVEGRRGGGSTDTQYF; cdr3_nt: TGCAGCGTTGAAGGGCGGCGCGGCGGGGGGAGCACAGATACGCAGTATTTT; v_call: TRBV29-1; clone_size: NA; j_call: TRBJ2-3; d_call: TRBD2
cdr3_aa: CASSLQVGLAELFF; cdr3_nt: TGTGCCAGCAGCTTACAAGTCGGACTGGCGGAGCTGTTTTTT; v_call: TRBV7-9; clone_size: NA; j_call: TRBJ2-2; d_call: NA
cdr3_aa: CASSQGLGNQPQHF; cdr3_nt: TGTGCCAGCAGCCAGGGGCTGGGCAATCAGCCCCAGCATTTT; v_call: TRBV2; clone_size: NA; j_call: TRBJ1-5; d_call: NA
cdr3_aa: CASTARSIEETQYF; cdr3_nt: TGTGCCAGCACCGCCAGGTCCATTGAAGAGACCCAGTACTTC; v_call: TRBV7-2; clone_size: NA; j_call: TRBJ2-5; d_call: NA
cdr3_aa: CASSLYSLGRDGELFF; cdr3_nt: TGTGCCAGCAGCTTATACAGTCTGGGGCGGGACGGGGAGCTGTTTTTT; v_call: TRBV5-4; clone_size: NA; j_call: TRBJ2-2; d_call: NA
cdr3_aa: CASSPLGGRGLAGGPEQYF; cdr3_nt: TGTGCCAGCAGCCCCTTAGGGGGACGAGGACTAGCGGGAGGGCCCGAGCAGTACTTC; v_call: TRBV9; clone_size: medium-sized; j_call: TRBJ2-7; d_call: TRBD2
cdr3_aa: CASGGSYEQYF; cdr3_nt: TGTGCCAGCGGGGGTAGCTACGAGCAGTACTTC; v_call: TRBV28; clone_size: once; j_call: TRBJ2-7; d_call: NA
cdr3_aa: CASSPQRELVDTQYF; cdr3_nt: TGTGCCAGCTCACCGCAGCGGGAGTTGGTCGATACGCAGTATTTT; v_call: TRBV18; clone_size: once; j_call: TRBJ2-3; d_call: TRBD2
cdr3_aa: CAIRGTGLVNTEAFF; cdr3_nt: TGTGCCATCAGGGGGACAGGCCTGGTGAACACTGAAGCTTTCTTT; v_call: TRBV10-3; clone_size: few; j_call: TRBJ1-1; d_call: TRBD1